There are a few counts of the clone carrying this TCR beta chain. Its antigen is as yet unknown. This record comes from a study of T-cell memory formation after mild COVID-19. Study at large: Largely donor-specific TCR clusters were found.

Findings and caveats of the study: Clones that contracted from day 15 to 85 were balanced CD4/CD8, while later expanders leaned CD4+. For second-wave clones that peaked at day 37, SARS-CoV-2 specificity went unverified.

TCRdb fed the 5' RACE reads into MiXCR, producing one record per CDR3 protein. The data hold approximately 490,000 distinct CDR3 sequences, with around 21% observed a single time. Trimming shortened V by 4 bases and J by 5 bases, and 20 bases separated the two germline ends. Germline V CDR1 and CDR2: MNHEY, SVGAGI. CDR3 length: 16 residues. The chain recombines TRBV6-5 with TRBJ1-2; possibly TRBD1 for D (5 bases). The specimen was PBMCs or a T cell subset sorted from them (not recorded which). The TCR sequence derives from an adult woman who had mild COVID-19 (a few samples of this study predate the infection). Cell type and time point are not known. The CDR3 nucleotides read TGTGCCAGCAGTTTGGACGCAACCTACAGGATATATGGCTACACCTTC. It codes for CASSLDATYRIYGYTF.